This T cell receptor beta chain was recovered during a study of OX40 agonist ivuxolimab in advanced cancers. Turning to the overall study: Ivuxolimab, which targeted the costimulatory receptor OX40 (CD134), was an agonistic, fully human IgG2 monoclonal antibody. Intravenous ivuxolimab was administered to patients every 2 weeks at six dose levels: 0.01, 0.1, 0.3, 1.5, 3 and 10 mg/kg. Of the roughly 54 dose-escalation patients, hepatocellular carcinoma was present in around 20, melanoma in approximately 15, renal cell carcinoma in 9 and head and neck cancer in 9. The dose-escalation cohort was roughly 87% male with a mean age of around 64 years, ranging from roughly 23 to 90. Prior anti-PD-1, anti-PD-L1 or anti-CTLA-4 therapy was permitted, and approximately 42% of dose-escalation patients had received checkpoint inhibitors. Partial responses occurred in three dose-escalation patients, of whom one had hepatocellular carcinoma and two had cutaneous melanoma. Peripheral TCRbeta sequencing aimed to test whether ivuxolimab altered TCR sequence diversity and caused clonal T-cell expansion. The paper describes the monotherapy dose-escalation part (N = 52 patients) of the phase I trial of ivuxolimab.

This clone was counted a single time. There is no known antigen for this receptor. Nothing much larger sits one base from this clone, and base qualities are not available. The CDR3 covers 13 residues, taking in both the cysteine and the phenylalanine. Of all the DNA, just the CDR3 is kept, 39 bases in frame from base 1. Genomic DNA was extracted from sorted cells for sequencing of the TCRbeta CDR3 region. The immunoSEQ Assay was used for sequencing of TCRbeta CDR3 regions. TCRdb mirrors the immuneACCESS table, restricted to in-frame sequences. Some clones are absent from its copies; in checked studies, under half trace to an unresolved V gene, and the reason for the others is unknown. The sample profile shows about 58,000 clones; roughly four fifths of them were found once. The ten largest clones take up about 0.74% of the sample. The trial excluded patients who had a history of autoimmune disease or who were on systemic immunosuppression. Peripheral blood for TCR sequencing was collected from all dose cohorts at baseline, on cycle 4 day 1, and on cycle 7 day 1. Samples were obtained from an open-label, multicenter, first-in-human phase I dose-escalation trial of ivuxolimab. The trial enrolled adults with locally advanced or metastatic head and neck squamous cell, hepatocellular, melanoma or renal cell carcinoma. Before TCR sequencing, CD4+ T cells and CD8+ T cells from peripheral blood were sorted into separate populations.

Results and caveats for the whole study, not just this receptor: After ivuxolimab, more expanded clones were found on average in CD8+ T cells than in CD4+ T cells. Partial responders in the 0.1-3.0 mg/kg groups had among the lowest normalized peripheral clonal expansion, especially among CD8+ T cells. Which antigens the clonally expanded peripheral T cells were specific for was not determined. At doses of 0.1 to 3.0 mg/kg, clonal expansion of both CD4+ and CD8+ blood T cells was observed from baseline to week 6. Low levels of normalized T-cell clonal expansion were also seen in some patients who did not respond.

The rearrangement combines TRBV12-2 with TRBJ2-7. TRBV12-2 is reported as a pseudogene. The specimen comprised CD4+ or CD8+ T cells sorted from blood, sampled in a trial of the OX40 agonist ivuxolimab. This receptor was taken from an adult with an advanced solid tumor such as melanoma, head and neck, liver or kidney cancer. The DNA sequence is TGTGCAAGTCGCTTAGGACGGTGGTACGAGCAGTACTTC. Translated, it reads CASRLGRWYEQYF.